This T cell receptor beta chain originates from a study of shared clonotypes between healthy human individuals. The junction had 4 bases not matched to a gene; V was cut back by 3 bases and J by 4 bases. CDR3 size: 13 residues. The germline CDR1 and CDR2 sequences are SGHRS and YFSETQ. The table came from immunoSEQ multiplex PCR; TCRdb's copy has only in-frame clones and leaves some out. The sample consists of around 990,000 clones, roughly 77% of them appearing once. Points on this clone: The same CDR3 can be traced to other DNA sequences in this sample.

The gene calls are TRBV5-1 and TRBJ2-7; the match to TRBD1 covers 7 bases. Specimen: memory CD4+ T cells from PBMCs. Subset of the sample: CD45RA-negative fraction. The clonotype comes from a man between 18 and 29 years old in good health. Some clones in this sample may be carry-over from other donors' samples. DNA of the CDR3: TGCGCCAGCAGCTCGGGACAGCTATACGAGCAGTACTTC. It codes for CASSSGQLYEQYF. Full variable domain (missing parts from reference TRBV5-1 and TRBJ2-7): KAGVTQTPRYLIKTRGQQVTLSCSPISGHRSVSWYQQTPGQGLQFLFEYFSETQRNKGNFPGRFSGRQFSNSRSEMNVSTLELGDSALYLCASSSGQLYEQYFGPGTRLTVT.